This T cell receptor (beta chain) was recorded in a study of response to subunit inactivated influenza vaccine. General study results and limits: Authors suggested that a seasonal influenza vaccination recruits few new T cells each time.

A remark on this clonotype: Antigen specificity is unknown.

The CDR3 contains 15 residues. From germline, CDR1 is MNHEY and CDR2 SVGEGT. J lost 8 bases, V lost 0 bases, and 6 bases had no gene match. TCRdb analysed the RT-PCR reads with MiXCR anew, one entry per CDR3 protein. The table records approximately 520,000 distinct CDR3 sequences, about 25% of them present only once. This TCR was sampled from a man between 45 and 60 years old who received an inactivated influenza vaccine. V gene TRBV6-2 or TRBV6-3 combines with J gene TRBJ2-1; 8 bases map to TRBD1. The sample consisted of CD4+ T cells sorted from PBMCs, taken around 5 days after vaccination. The CDR3 spells CASSYSWAGGYEQFF. CDR3 nucleotide sequence: TGTGCCAGCAGTTACTCCTGGGCAGGGGGCTATGAGCAGTTCTTC.